The TCR beta chain described here comes from a study of cytomegalovirus exposure and HLA in healthy donors. Study conclusions and caveats: Three chains linked to CMV were shown in vitro to be specific for CMV antigens. It was 164 TCR beta chains that were listed as cytomegalovirus-associated.

On this clone itself: Antigen specificity is unknown.

PCR used 60 Vbeta primers and 13 Jbeta primers. Using immunoSEQ multiplex PCR, the repertoire was profiled, and TCRdb retains in-frame clones only, with some absent. The sample lists about 160,000 clones; 80% were seen once. The CDR3 consists of 19 residues. V shed 2 bases, J shed 4 bases, and the junction held 15 bases outside the gene matches. Germline V lookup: CDR1 LGHNA, CDR2 YNFKEQ. The sequence derives from a woman aged 50 to 60 in good health and CMV-seropositive. What was sequenced was PBMCs. The chain combines TRBV4-2 with TRBJ2-1, with 9 bases that match TRBD2. In DNA form, the CDR3 reads TGTGCCAGCAGCCAAAGATTCCTAGCGGGGCGTCCCCCTTACAATGAGCAGTTCTTC. Its protein product is CASSQRFLAGRPPYNEQFF.